This paragraph reports one TCR beta chain. The data are from a study of blood T cells in healthy people across ages. The CDR3 is 19 amino acids. Germline V gene data show CDR1 as MNHEY and CDR2 as SVGAGI. The sample providers were healthy Caucasian people from Russia, aged roughly 6 to 95. Each sample yielded at least 6 micrograms of PBMC total RNA. A second about 7 to 12 cycle PCR used barcoded and J-beta primers. A tag from a template-switch adaptor with 12 random nucleotides marked each cDNA molecule. Each sample yielded at least 2.5 million CDR3-containing paired-end reads. TCRdb passed the 5' RACE reads through MiXCR, listing each CDR3 protein once. The table lists some 900,000 distinct CDR3 sequences, under 50% of them singletons.

The chain has TRBV6-5 and TRBJ2-7; the D gene is possibly TRBD1 (6 bases). The J call is uncertain, as TRBJ2-5 better fits the DNA end. This sequence was found in a man younger than 40 in good health. Sequencing was done on a sample of blood. CDR3 loop: CASSYNKRQGRGLIQTQYF. CDR3 in DNA: TGTGCCAGCAGTTATAATAAGCGGCAGGGCAGGGGTCTCATCCAGACCCAGTACTTC.